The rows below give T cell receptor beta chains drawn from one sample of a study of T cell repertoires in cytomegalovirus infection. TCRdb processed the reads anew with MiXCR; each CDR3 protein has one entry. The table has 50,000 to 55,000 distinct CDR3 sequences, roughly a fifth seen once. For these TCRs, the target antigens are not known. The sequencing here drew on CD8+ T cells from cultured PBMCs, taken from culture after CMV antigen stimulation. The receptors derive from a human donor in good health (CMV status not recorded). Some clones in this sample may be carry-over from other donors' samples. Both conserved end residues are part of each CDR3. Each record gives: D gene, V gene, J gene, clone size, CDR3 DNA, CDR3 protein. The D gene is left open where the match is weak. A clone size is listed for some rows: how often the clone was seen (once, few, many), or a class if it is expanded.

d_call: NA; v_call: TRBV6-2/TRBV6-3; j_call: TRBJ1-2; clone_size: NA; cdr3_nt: TGTGCCAGCGAGGGACCATTTAACTATGGCTACACCTTC; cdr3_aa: CASEGPFNYGYTF
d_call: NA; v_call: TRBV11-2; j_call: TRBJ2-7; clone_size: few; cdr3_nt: TGTGCCAGCAGCTTAACCCCAAGGTCGCTAAGCGAGCAGTACTTC; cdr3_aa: CASSLTPRSLSEQYF
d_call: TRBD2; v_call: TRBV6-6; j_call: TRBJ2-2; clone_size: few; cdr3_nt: TGTGCCAGCAGTGCACTAGCGGGAGGGACCGGGGAGCTGTTTTTT; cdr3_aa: CASSALAGGTGELFF
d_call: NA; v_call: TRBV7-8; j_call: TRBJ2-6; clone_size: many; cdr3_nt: TGTGCCAGCAGATTTGGACCGCGCTCTGGGGCCAACGTCCTGACTTTC; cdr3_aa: CASRFGPRSGANVLTF
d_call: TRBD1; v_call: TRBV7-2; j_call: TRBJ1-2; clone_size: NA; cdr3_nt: TGTGCCAGCAGCTTATCGGGAGGGGGCACTTCTAACTATGGCTACACCTTC; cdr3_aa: CASSLSGGGTSNYGYTF
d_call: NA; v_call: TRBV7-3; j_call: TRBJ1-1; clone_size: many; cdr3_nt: TGTGCCAGCAGCTTACGTGGGCAGAACACTGAAGCTTTCTTT; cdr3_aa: CASSLRGQNTEAFF
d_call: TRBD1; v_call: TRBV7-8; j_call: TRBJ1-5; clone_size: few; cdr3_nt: TGTGCCAGCAGCTCCGGGACAGAGTATCAGCCCCAGCATTTT; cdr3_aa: CASSSGTEYQPQHF
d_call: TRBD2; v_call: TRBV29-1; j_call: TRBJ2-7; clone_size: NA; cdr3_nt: TGCAGCGTTGAAGCCGCTACTAGCGGGTCCTACGAGCAGTACTTC; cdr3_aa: CSVEAATSGSYEQYF
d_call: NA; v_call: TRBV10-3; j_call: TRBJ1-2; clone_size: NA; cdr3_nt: TGTGCCATCAGTGAGTGGGAGATGGACTATGGCTACACCTTC; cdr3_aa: CAISEWEMDYGYTF
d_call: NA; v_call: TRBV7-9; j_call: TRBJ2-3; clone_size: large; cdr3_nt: TGTGCCAGCACCTCATGGACAGATACGCAGTATTTT; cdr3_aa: CASTSWTDTQYF
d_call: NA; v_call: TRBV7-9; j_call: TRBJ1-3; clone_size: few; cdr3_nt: TGTGCCAGCAGCTTATACAGGGTAGACTCTGGAAACACCTTATATTTT; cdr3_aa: CASSLYRVDSGNTLYF
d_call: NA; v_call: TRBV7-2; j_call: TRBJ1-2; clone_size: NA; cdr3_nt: TGTGCCAGCAGAGGGCGGGGGTATGGGACTCACTCGGGCTACACCTTC; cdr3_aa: CASRGRGYGTHSGYTF
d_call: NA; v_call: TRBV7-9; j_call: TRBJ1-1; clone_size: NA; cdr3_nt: TGTGCCAGCAGCTTAGTTGGGGCCCTCGTAGGGACTGAAGCTTTCTTT; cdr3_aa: CASSLVGALVGTEAFF
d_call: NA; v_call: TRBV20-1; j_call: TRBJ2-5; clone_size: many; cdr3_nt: TGCAGTGCTAGGATAACCGGGACTTTATCTAGCAGGTCTAAGACCCAGTACTTC; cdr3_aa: CSARITGTLSSRSKTQYF
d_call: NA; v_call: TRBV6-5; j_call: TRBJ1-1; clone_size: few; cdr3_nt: TGTGCCAGCAGTTACGTGGGGACTGAAGCTTTCTTT; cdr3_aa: CASSYVGTEAFF
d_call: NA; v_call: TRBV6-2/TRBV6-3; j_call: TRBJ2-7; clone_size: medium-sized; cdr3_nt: TGTGCCAGCAGTTACGACGGGGCAGGGAGGAACTACGAGCAGTACTTC; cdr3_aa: CASSYDGAGRNYEQYF
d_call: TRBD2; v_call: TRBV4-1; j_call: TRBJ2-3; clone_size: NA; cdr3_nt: TGCGCCAGCAGCCCGGTCAGCGGGAGGACCACAGATACGCAGTATTTT; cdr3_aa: CASSPVSGRTTDTQYF
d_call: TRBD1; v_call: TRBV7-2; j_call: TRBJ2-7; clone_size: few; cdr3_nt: TGTGCCAGCAGCTCGACACGGACAGGGGGTTACGAGCAGTACTTC; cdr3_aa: CASSSTRTGGYEQYF
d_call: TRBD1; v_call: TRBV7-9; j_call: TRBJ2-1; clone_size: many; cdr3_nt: TGTGCCAGCAGCTCGCGAAAGCCTGGACAGGGCTACAATGAGCAGTTCTTC; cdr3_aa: CASSSRKPGQGYNEQFF
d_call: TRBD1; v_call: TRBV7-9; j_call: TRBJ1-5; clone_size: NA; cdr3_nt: TGTGCCAGCAGCCCCGACAGGGATCAGCCCCAGCATTTT; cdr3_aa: CASSPDRDQPQHF